This T cell receptor (beta chain) was sequenced for a study of OX40 agonist ivuxolimab in advanced cancers. With regard to the full study: Ivuxolimab was an agonistic, fully human IgG2 monoclonal antibody directed against OX40 (CD134), a costimulatory receptor. The point of sequencing TCRbeta in the periphery was to test whether ivuxolimab changed TCR sequence diversity and drove clonal T-cell expansion. The paper covers the monotherapy dose-escalation part of the phase I ivuxolimab trial, which included N ≈ 50 patients. Three dose-escalation patients achieved partial responses, one with hepatocellular carcinoma and two with cutaneous melanoma. Prior anti-PD-1, anti-PD-L1 or anti-CTLA-4 therapy was permitted, and checkpoint inhibitors had been received by roughly 42% of dose-escalation patients. Of the 50 or so patients in dose escalation, about 20 had hepatocellular carcinoma, about 15 had melanoma, 9 had renal cell carcinoma and 9 had head and neck cancer. Intravenous ivuxolimab was administered to patients every 2 weeks at six dose levels: 0.01, 0.1, 0.3, 1.5, 3 and 10 mg/kg. In the dose-escalation cohort, 70% to 90% of patients were male, and the mean age was roughly 60 years with a range of 23 to 79. The full study reports these points: Low levels of normalized T-cell clonal expansion were also seen in some patients who did not respond. At doses from 0.1 to 3.0 mg/kg, clonal expansion was seen in both CD4+ and CD8+ blood T cells between baseline and week 6. Partial responders in the 0.1-3.0 mg/kg groups had among the lowest normalized peripheral clonal expansion, especially among CD8+ T cells. The antigen specificity of the peripheral T cells that underwent clonal expansion was not determined. On average, CD8+ T cells showed more expanded clones than CD4+ T cells after ivuxolimab.

Regarding this clone: Its antigen is still unknown. Base quality data are lacking; no much larger clone is found one base away.

Patients with autoimmune disease history or receiving systemic immunosuppression were excluded from the trial. Peripheral blood for TCR sequencing was collected from all dose cohorts at baseline, on cycle 4 day 1, and on cycle 7 day 1. Samples came from an open-label, multicenter, first-in-human phase I dose-escalation trial of ivuxolimab. Adults with locally advanced or metastatic melanoma, renal cell carcinoma, hepatocellular carcinoma or head and neck squamous cell carcinoma were enrolled in the trial. Before TCR sequencing, CD4+ and CD8+ T cells were separately sorted from peripheral blood. Genomic DNA was extracted from sorted cells for sequencing of the TCRbeta CDR3 region. The immunoSEQ Assay was used for sequencing of TCRbeta CDR3 regions. TCRdb retrieved this table from immuneACCESS and kept in-frame rearrangements only. Not all clones are present; in checked studies, unresolved V genes account for under half, and no reason is known for the remainder. In all, the sample holds some 35,000 clones, and approximately 80% of those were seen once. The ten largest clones represent approximately 22% of the sample.

This TCR was sampled from an adult with an advanced solid tumor such as melanoma, head and neck, liver or kidney cancer. Sequenced material: CD4+ or CD8+ T cells sorted from blood, taken in a trial of the OX40 agonist ivuxolimab.

The nucleotide sequence reads as follows: TGTGCCAGCAGCTCCTGGGACGCCGATCAGCCCCAGCATTTT. The encoded protein is CASSSWDADQPQHF. The sequence links TRBV7-9 to TRBJ1-5; the D segment could be TRBD1, given 5 matching bases. Trimming at the junction amounts to 4 bases on V and 5 bases on J, and the germline ends lie 12 bases apart. The CDR1 and CDR2 encoded by the germline V gene (reference sequence) are SEHNR and FQNEAQ. Including cysteine and phenylalanine, the CDR3 has 14 amino acids. CDR3 DNA only is kept here, 42 bases in frame from base 1. The reference TRBV7-9 and TRBJ1-5 proteins fill in what lies around the CDR3, so the full variable domain reads DTGVSQNPRHKITKRGQNVTFRCDPISEHNRLYWYRQTLGQGPEFLTYFQNEAQLEKSRLLSDRFSAERPKGSFSTLEIQRTEQGDSAMYLCASSSWDADQPQHFGDGTRLSIL.